This is a list of T cell receptor beta chains from one sample in a study of beta chain features in type 1 diabetes. Only in-frame clones appear in the TCRdb table, and some are missing; sequencing was by immunoSEQ multiplex PCR. This table has fewer than 900,000 clones, 15% to 20% appearing once. Sequenced sample: naive CD4+ T cells from blood. These receptor sequences come from a woman between 18 and 29 years old in good health. Each CDR3 is given with its conserved first and last residue. The D gene is left open where the match is weak. Where a row states a size, it is once, few, many or the class of an expanded clone; other rows omit it.

DNA | CDR3 | V | size | J | D
TGTGCCAGCAGCTTGGACTATGGGGGCGGGATCAGGTCCGGGGAGCTGTTTTTT | CASSLDYGGGIRSGELFF | TRBV11-2 | NA | TRBJ2-2 | NA
TGTGCCAGCAAGTCGCAGAATCCCTCCTATGGCTACACCTTC | CASKSQNPSYGYTF | TRBV6-5 | NA | TRBJ1-2 | NA
TGTGCCAGCAGCCCAAGGACAGTCTGGGGGCAGTTCTTC | CASSPRTVWGQFF | TRBV28 | NA | TRBJ2-1 | NA
TGTGCCAGCAGTGACTCGATCCAAAAACTGTTTTTT | CASSDSIQKLFF | TRBV6-4 | NA | TRBJ1-4 | NA
TGTGCCAGCAGTTTATCAGGAGTCCAAGAGACCCAGTACTTC | CASSLSGVQETQYF | TRBV28 | few | TRBJ2-5 | NA
TGTGCCAGCAGTGAAGACAGGGAGGGTCAGCCCCAGCATTTT | CASSEDREGQPQHF | TRBV25-1 | few | TRBJ1-5 | TRBD1
TGTGCCACGGGGCATACGGGACAGGGGATATACGAGCAGTACTTC | CATGHTGQGIYEQYF | TRBV19 | NA | TRBJ2-7 | TRBD1
TGTGCCACCAGCAGGGCCGGCTCCGGGGCTGAAGCTTTCTTT | CATSRAGSGAEAFF | TRBV15 | few | TRBJ1-1 | NA
TGTGCCAGTAGTATATACCTAGTGTCGAATGAGCAGTTCTTC | CASSIYLVSNEQFF | TRBV19 | few | TRBJ2-1 | NA
TGTGCCAGCAGTGTTCCCGGTCTAGCGGGAGGTTGGCAGTTCTTC | CASSVPGLAGGWQFF | TRBV2 | NA | TRBJ2-1 | TRBD2
TGTGCCAGCAGCGTGTCTACCGGGAGACGTAACGACGAGCAGTACTTC | CASSVSTGRRNDEQYF | TRBV9 | NA | TRBJ2-7 | NA
TGTGCCAGTAGTATATCAGGGGCAGGGTGGGATCCCTACAATGAGCAGTTCTTC | CASSISGAGWDPYNEQFF | TRBV19 | few | TRBJ2-1 | NA
TGTGCCAGCAGTCCGGCAGTCACCGGGGAGCTGTTTTTT | CASSPAVTGELFF | TRBV6-5 | few | TRBJ2-2 | NA
TGCGCCAGCAGCCAAGGACTAGCGGGAGGATGGGGACCCGGGGAGCTGTTTTTT | CASSQGLAGGWGPGELFF | TRBV4-3 | few | TRBJ2-2 | TRBD2
TGTGCCAGCAGCTCTGGACAGGGGGTTGCTGGCTACACCTTC | CASSSGQGVAGYTF | TRBV28 | few | TRBJ1-2 | TRBD1
TGTGCCAGCAGCCAAGATACCGGACTAGGCCCTAGCACAGATACGCAGTATTTT | CASSQDTGLGPSTDTQYF | TRBV4-2 | NA | TRBJ2-3 | TRBD2
TGTGCCAGCAGCCACGAAGTCCATCAGCCCCAGCATTTT | CASSHEVHQPQHF | TRBV7-2 | few | TRBJ1-5 | NA
TGCGCCAGCAGACCGCGACCGACGACACAAACTTCCTACGAGCAGTACTTC | CASRPRPTTQTSYEQYF | TRBV5-1 | once | TRBJ2-7 | NA
TGTGCCAGCAGCGGACAGAACAATCAGCCCCAGCATTTT | CASSGQNNQPQHF | TRBV7-2 | few | TRBJ1-5 | NA
TGTGCCAGCAGCTTGGCAGTAGGATCGGATAGCAATCAGCCCCAGCATTTT | CASSLAVGSDSNQPQHF | TRBV5-6 | few | TRBJ1-5 | NA
TGTGCCAGCAGCCGAGACACGGCCCCAATAGGCGAGCAGTACTTC | CASSRDTAPIGEQYF | TRBV7-9 | few | TRBJ2-7 | NA
TGCGCCAGCAGCCTTCGGTATTTCGGTGATACGTCCTACAATGAGCAGTTCTTC | CASSLRYFGDTSYNEQFF | TRBV4-3 | NA | TRBJ2-1 | NA
TGTGCCAGCATCAGGGTGAACACTGAAGCTTTCTTT | CASIRVNTEAFF | TRBV2 | few | TRBJ1-1 | NA
TGTGCCATCAGTGGAGGTGTTTCGGCAGTGCGGGGCACTGAAGCTTTCTTT | CAISGGVSAVRGTEAFF | TRBV10-3 | NA | TRBJ1-1 | NA
TGCGCCAGCAGCCAAGATCTGTGGGGGACCGGGGAGCTGTTTTTT | CASSQDLWGTGELFF | TRBV4-3 | few | TRBJ2-2 | NA
TGTGCCAGCGTCCGAAGCAATCAGCCCCAGCATTTT | CASVRSNQPQHF | TRBV28 | few | TRBJ1-5 | NA
TGTGCCAGCTCACCTGGGACAGAAAGGACCTACGAGCAGTACTTC | CASSPGTERTYEQYF | TRBV18 | NA | TRBJ2-7 | TRBD1
TGTGCCAGCAGCGTAAGTCCAGCGGGAGGCTACGAGCAGTACTTC | CASSVSPAGGYEQYF | TRBV9 | few | TRBJ2-7 | TRBD2
TGTGCCAGCAGTCCCCATTCGGGGGCCCCCTACGAGCAGTACTTC | CASSPHSGAPYEQYF | TRBV28 | NA | TRBJ2-7 | NA
TGTGCCAGCAGTTTCGGTGGGCAGCCCCAGCATTTT | CASSFGGQPQHF | TRBV28 | few | TRBJ1-5 | NA
TGTGCCAGCAGTCTAGCTAACTATGGCTACACCTTC | CASSLANYGYTF | TRBV28 | NA | TRBJ1-2 | NA
TGTGCCAGCCACTCGAGGACAGGGGTCGCTGGCTACACCTTC | CASHSRTGVAGYTF | TRBV6-6 | NA | TRBJ1-2 | TRBD1
TGTGCCAGCAGCTTACGGGACAGGGTTGACGGGAATGAGCAGTTCTTC | CASSLRDRVDGNEQFF | TRBV7-9 | few | TRBJ2-1 | TRBD1
TGCGCCAGCAGCCCGGAGGGACACGGAATAAGAAACACCATATATTTT | CASSPEGHGIRNTIYF | TRBV4-3 | few | TRBJ1-3 | NA
TGTCCCCGCGTAGCGGGAGATCCCACAGATACGCAGTATTTT | CPRVAGDPTDTQYF | TRBV19 | few | TRBJ2-3 | TRBD2
TGTGCCAGCAGCTCCTCTTACACCAGCGGCACTGAAGCTTTCTTT | CASSSSYTSGTEAFF | TRBV7-9 | NA | TRBJ1-1 | NA
TGTGCCAGCAGTCTGGGCGGGAGCGGAGCCTACAATGAGCAGTTCTTC | CASSLGGSGAYNEQFF | TRBV28 | NA | TRBJ2-1 | TRBD2
TGTGCCAGCGCCACCGGCTACGAGCAGTACTTC | CASATGYEQYF | TRBV7-9 | NA | TRBJ2-7 | NA
TGCAGCGTTGTTTCGGGCGCCTACGAGCAGTACTTC | CSVVSGAYEQYF | TRBV29-1 | few | TRBJ2-7 | NA
TGTGCCAGCAGCTTAGAAGCCCAGGGGGACGAGCAGTACTTC | CASSLEAQGDEQYF | TRBV13 | NA | TRBJ2-7 | TRBD1
TGTGCCAGCTCACAGGGGAAGTTGGGCGAGCAGTACTTC | CASSQGKLGEQYF | TRBV2 | NA | TRBJ2-7 | TRBD1
TGTGCCAGCAGCTCCCAGGGCGGAAACACCATATATTTT | CASSSQGGNTIYF | TRBV13 | few | TRBJ1-3 | NA
TGTGCCAGCAGCTCGGGGGGACTAGCGGGAGGTTATACGCAGTATTTT | CASSSGGLAGGYTQYF | TRBV7-9 | NA | TRBJ2-3 | TRBD2
TGTGCCAGTAGTAAGGGGAGGACAAATGAAAAACTGTTTTTT | CASSKGRTNEKLFF | TRBV19 | NA | TRBJ1-4 | NA
TGTGCCAGCAGACCAGCCCCAGGGGGGCAGTTCTTC | CASRPAPGGQFF | TRBV6-6 | few | TRBJ2-1 | TRBD1
TGTGCCAGCTCCCAACAGGGTGGACCCTACGAGCAGTACTTC | CASSQQGGPYEQYF | TRBV18 | NA | TRBJ2-7 | NA
TGTGCCAGCAGCTTAGGAGTACTAGCTGGGGCCAACGTCCTGACTTTC | CASSLGVLAGANVLTF | TRBV11-2 | few | TRBJ2-6 | NA
TGTGCCAGCAGCTTAGACGCTCAGGGGCGGGGGAAGGCTTTCTTT | CASSLDAQGRGKAFF | TRBV7-6 | NA | TRBJ1-1 | NA
TGCGCCAGCAGCACCGGGACCACCGTGGGCAATGAGCAGTTCTTC | CASSTGTTVGNEQFF | TRBV5-1 | NA | TRBJ2-1 | NA